These 24 T cell receptor beta chains share one sample of origin, sequenced in a study of CD8 T cells in ankylosing spondylitis. Their antigens are not known. Study outcomes and limitations: Several highly homologous variants made up a TCR beta motif, and this motif appeared characteristic of ankylosing spondylitis blood.

TCRdb passed the 5' RACE reads through MiXCR, listing each CDR3 protein once. The data show more than 250,000 distinct CDR3 sequences, approximately 8.2% seen once. The material sequenced was blood, either unsorted or a sorted T cell fraction (not recorded which). The receptors were sampled from a male donor with ankylosing spondylitis.

This clonotype was counted many times. This chain joins TRBV29-1 and TRBJ2-7; TRBD1 or TRBD2 may be the D gene (5 bases each). V lost 3 bases, J lost 2 bases, and 11 bases lay in between. The CDR3 extends over 13 amino acids. CDR1 is SQVTM, CDR2 ANQGSEA, per germline. CDR3 in amino acids: CSVEAGATYEQYF. In DNA form, the CDR3 reads TGCAGCGTTGAGGCCGGGGCTACCTACGAGCAGTACTTC.

As concerns this clonotype: This may come from a read error, since a much larger clone is one base off. The V and J genes are TRBV12-3 or TRBV12-4 and TRBJ2-2; tentatively, D is TRBD1 (6 bases). This CDR3 spans 14 amino acids. CDR3 in amino acids: CTSSSYRVTGELFF. DNA of the CDR3: TGTACCAGCAGTTCGTACAGGGTTACCGGGGAGCTGTTTTTT.

This clonotype was seen ten or more times. The rearrangement joins TRBV3-1 to TRBJ1-2; D unclear. Trimming stripped 3 bases from V and 7 bases from J, with 12 bases between. This CDR3 comprises 13 residues. CDR1 LGHDT and CDR2 YNNKEL come from the germline V gene (reference sequence). CDR3 region: CASSHLEDSGYTF. The DNA of the CDR3 is TGTGCCAGCAGCCATCTTGAGGACTCTGGCTACACCTTC.

This clonotype was counted at least ten times. The V gene is TRBV7-8, the J gene TRBJ2-7; 11 bases are shared with TRBD1. The germline CDR1 and CDR2 sequences are SGHVS and FQNEAQ. V lost 5 bases, J lost 1 base, and 10 bases stayed unmatched. The CDR3 covers 17 residues. CDR3 amino acids: CASSTDRGQFISYEQYF. CDR3 bases: TGTGCCAGCAGCACGGACAGGGGGCAATTTATTTCCTACGAGCAGTACTTC.

This clonotype was picked up many times. V usage is TRBV5-5 and J usage is TRBJ1-5; the D gene is possibly TRBD1 (5 bases). CDR3 length equals 14 residues. V lost 4 bases and J 0 bases, leaving 8 bases between the germline ends. The V gene's germline CDR1 is SGHKS and CDR2 YYEKEE (reference sequence). CDR3 DNA: TGTGCCAGCAGCCGACAGAATAGCAATCAGCCCCAGCATTTT. Translation: CASSRQNSNQPQHF.

This clonotype was found a few times. The V and J genes are TRBV29-1 and TRBJ2-5; no clear D. Trimming cost V 3 bases and J 9 bases, with 5 bases left between them. The CDR3 is 9 residues long. Germline-derived CDR1 and CDR2 are SQVTM and ANQGSEA. In DNA, the CDR3 is TGCAGCGTTGATACCTCCCAGTACTTC. It specifies CSVDTSQYF.

This clonotype has ten or more counts. This rearrangement joins TRBV12-3 or TRBV12-4 to TRBJ2-2, with TRBD1 identical over 8 bases. The CDR3 has 13 residues. J was trimmed by 6 bases and V by 5 bases; bases with no gene match: 2. The CDR3 nucleotides are TGTGCCAGCAGTAAGACAGGGGCCGGGGAGCTGTTTTTT. Translating gives CASSKTGAGELFF.

V gene TRBV20-1 combines with J gene TRBJ2-2; either TRBD1 or TRBD2 may supply D (5 bases each). The CDR3 runs 12 residues. The germline gives CDR1 DFQATT, CDR2 SNEGSKA (reference sequence). Deletions cut 5 bases from V and 5 bases from J, with 9 bases between. The CDR3 DNA is TGCAGTGCTCAGAGGGGTACCGGGGAGCTGTTTTTT. Translating it yields CSAQRGTGELFF.

The chain uses TRBV2 and TRBJ1-2; D possibly corresponds to TRBD1 (5 bases). CDR1 and CDR2 from the germline V gene are SNHLY and FYNNEI. The CDR3 spans 14 residues. Trimming pared 6 bases from V and 2 bases from J, leaving 13 bases between. CDR3 in DNA: TGTGCCAGCAGAGAGGGGCTTTTAAACTATGGCTACACCTTC. It specifies CASREGLLNYGYTF. The whole variable domain, remainder taken from reference TRBV2 and TRBJ1-2, is EPEVTQTPSHQVTQMGQEVILRCVPISNHLYFYWYRQILGQKVEFLVSFYNNEISEKSEIFDDQFSVERPDGSNFTLKIRSTKLEDSAMYFCASREGLLNYGYTFGSGTRLTVV.

The DNA of the CDR3 is TGTGCCAGCAGATCCGGAGGGGCGACCTACAATGAGCAGTTCTTC. Residues: CASRSGGATYNEQFF. The chain couples TRBV6-1 to TRBJ2-1; D is possibly TRBD2 (6 bases). V was pared by 6 bases and J by 2 bases, with 14 bases between. CDR1 MNHNS and CDR2 SASEGT come from the germline V gene. CDR3 size: 15 residues.

The V and J genes are TRBV27 and TRBJ1-1, with 8 bases lining up with TRBD1. This CDR3 spans 12 amino acids. V lost 6 bases and J lost 7; bases outside the gene matches: 4. The germline V gene encodes CDR1 MNHEY and CDR2 SMNVEV (reference sequence). The CDR3 protein is CASRTTGGEAFF. Written as DNA, the CDR3 is TGTGCCAGCAGAACTACAGGGGGTGAAGCTTTCTTT.

In its sample, this clonotype was seen a few times. The junction and the germline gene differ at one end; a read error may be behind it. The genes are TRBV29-1 and TRBJ2-3; unclear D gene. The CDR3 totals 11 residues. The V gene's germline CDR1 is SQVTM and CDR2 ANQGSEA. The CDR3 spells CSDEWVDTQYF. The DNA for the CDR3 is TGCAGCGATGAATGGGTGGATACGCAGTATTTT.

The chain links TRBV6-5 to TRBJ2-7; possibly TRBD1 for D (6 bases). CDR1 and CDR2 from the germline V gene are MNHEY and SVGAGI. This CDR3 contains 16 residues. The V and J ends lost 4 bases and 2 bases respectively, with 18 bases between them. Here the CDR3 reads CASSSYRGQITYEQYF. The CDR3 DNA sequence: TGTGCCAGCAGTTCCTATCGTGGACAGATAACCTACGAGCAGTACTTC.

The rearrangement joins TRBV11-3 to TRBJ2-2, with D unclear. There are 13 residues in the CDR3. Germline CDR1 SGHNT, CDR2 YENEEA. V was cut by 5 bases and J by 6 bases, with 10 bases left in between. In DNA form, the CDR3 reads TGTGCCAGCAGCCGCGTCGTAGCCGGGGAGCTGTTTTTT. Its translation: CASSRVVAGELFF.

This clonotype was counted many times. This sequence joins TRBV10-3 and TRBJ2-7; the D gene is possibly TRBD1 (6 bases). Germline V gene data show CDR1 as ENHRY and CDR2 as SYGVKD. The CDR3 has 14 amino acids. V lost 5 bases to trimming and J lost 2 bases, with 13 bases between them. In DNA, the CDR3 is TGTGCCATCAGTCACTCCCAGGGGCCCTACGAGCAGTACTTC. It translates to CAISHSQGPYEQYF.

There are many counts of this clonotype. This chain links TRBV7-2 with TRBJ2-7; the match to TRBD2 covers 9 bases. This CDR3 has 14 amino acids. Germline V gene data show CDR1 as SGHTA and CDR2 as FQGNSA. Trimming removed 6 bases from V and 4 bases from J; junction bases left unmatched: 7. CDR3 nucleotide sequence: TGTGCCAGCAGGCAGGTGGGACTAGCTTACGAGCAGTACTTC. It specifies CASRQVGLAYEQYF.

The J gene is TRBJ2-3, the V gene TRBV28, with D possibly being TRBD2 (6 bases). In germline, CDR1 is MDHEN, CDR2 SYDVKM. There are 15 residues in the CDR3. V dropped 2 bases and J dropped 1 base, with 10 bases sitting between them. In DNA, the CDR3 is TGTGCCAGCAGTTTAGGCGGGATACGCACAGATACGCAGTATTTT. This encodes CASSLGGIRTDTQYF. The variable domain in full, completed from reference TRBV28 and TRBJ2-3, reads DVKVTQSSRYLVKRTGEKVFLECVQDMDHENMFWYRQDPGLGLRLIYFSYDVKMKEKGDIPEGYSVSREKKERFSLILESASTNQTSMYLCASSLGGIRTDTQYFGPGTRLTVL.

This chain uses TRBV11-1 with TRBJ2-2, with unresolved D. Trimming left V 3 bases short and J 7 bases short, with 9 bases between. Germline V gene sequence: CDR1 SGHAT, CDR2 FQDESV (reference sequence). The CDR3 covers 13 residues. This CDR3 reads CASSFGPRGELFF. For the CDR3, the DNA is TGTGCCAGCAGCTTCGGGCCTCGCGGGGAGCTGTTTTTT.

The chain has TRBV4-2 and TRBJ2-5; 11 nucleotides align to TRBD2. The CDR3 extends over 18 amino acids. V shed 0 bases, J shed 2 bases, and the junction held 8 bases outside the gene matches. Germline V gene data show CDR1 as LGHNA and CDR2 as YNFKEQ. CDR3 in DNA: TGTGCCAGCAGCCAAGATCGGGGAGGGACTAGCGGACAAGAGACCCAGTACTTC. As protein: CASSQDRGGTSGQETQYF.

The rearrangement uses TRBV19 and TRBJ2-2; 11 nucleotides align to TRBD2. The CDR3 consists of 16 residues. Germline CDR1 and CDR2: LNHDA and SQIVND (reference sequence). V was clipped by 4 bases and J by 4 bases; unmatched bases: 5. CDR3 sequence (DNA): TGTGCCAGTAGTACCCTTAGCGGGAGGGCCACCGGGGAGCTGTTTTTT. Its protein product is CASSTLSGRATGELFF.

This clonotype showed up many times. The gene calls are TRBV6-6 and TRBJ2-7; D is undetermined. This CDR3 is 13 amino acids long. Trimming shortened V by 6 bases and J by 5 bases, and 14 bases separated the two germline ends. CDR1 is MNHNY, CDR2 SVGAGI, per germline (reference sequence). Here the CDR3 reads CASREGLPDEQYF. The CDR3 coding sequence is TGTGCCAGCAGGGAAGGATTACCGGACGAGCAGTACTTC.

This clonotype has a handful of counts. V gene TRBV10-3 combines with J gene TRBJ2-5; TRBD1 might be the D (5 bases). The V end lost 0 bases, the J end lost 4 bases, and 15 bases lay between the germline ends. This CDR3 region has 16 residues. CDR1 is ENHRY, CDR2 SYGVKD, per germline. The CDR3 DNA is TGTGCCATCAGTGAGTCGTTCTGGCAGGGCGCAGAGACCCAGTACTTC. It specifies CAISESFWQGAETQYF.

The V call is TRBV10-3, the J call TRBJ2-2; D might be TRBD2 (7 bases). CDR1 is ENHRY, CDR2 SYGVKD, per germline. The CDR3 is 14 amino acids. V gave up 8 bases and J gave up 6 bases, with 16 bases separating them. This CDR3 is CAIDSKGGSGELFF. CDR3 nucleotides: TGTGCCATCGATTCAAAGGGGGGGTCCGGGGAGCTGTTTTTT.

The chain carries TRBV4-3 and TRBJ2-7; D perhaps matches TRBD2 (6 bases). Germline V lookup: CDR1 LGHNA, CDR2 YSLEER. This CDR3 region has 17 residues. The V end was cut by 4 bases, the J end by 1 base, with 20 bases between. The CDR3 sequence is CASSPRNDRGGSYEQYF. In DNA form, the CDR3 reads TGCGCCAGCAGCCCACGCAACGATAGGGGAGGATCCTACGAGCAGTACTTC.